This is a list of T cell receptor beta chains from one sample in a study of a mutant IDH1 vaccine in newly diagnosed glioma. Profiling relied on immunoSEQ multiplex PCR, and the TCRdb table lists in-frame clones only, not all of them. The sample has tens of thousands of clones; 75% to 90% are singletons. Specimen: PBMCs, collected from a glioma patient treated with radiotherapy, temozolomide or both. The receptors were gathered from a woman aged 40-49 years with glioma. The CDR3 runs from the conserved cysteine through the conserved F or W. A D gene is named only where the DNA matches it firmly. A clone size is listed for some rows: how often the clone was seen (once, few, many), or a class if it is expanded.

D gene: -; clone size: -; V gene: TRBV7-8; J gene: TRBJ1-5; CDR3 DNA: TGTGCCAGCACCCTAACCCAGGGAAGTAGCAATCAGCCCCAGCATTTT; CDR3 protein: CASTLTQGSSNQPQHF
D gene: -; clone size: -; V gene: TRBV2; J gene: TRBJ2-5; CDR3 DNA: TGTGCCAGCAGTTTGAGTACAATACAAGAGACCCAGTACTTC; CDR3 protein: CASSLSTIQETQYF
D gene: -; clone size: few; V gene: TRBV29-1; J gene: TRBJ1-1; CDR3 DNA: TGCAGCGCCTCTCCGGACAGATATGAAGCTTTCTTT; CDR3 protein: CSASPDRYEAFF
D gene: -; clone size: -; V gene: TRBV27; J gene: TRBJ2-1; CDR3 DNA: TGTGCCAGCAGTCTATTTGAGGGGGGGACTAACAATGAGCAGTTCTTC; CDR3 protein: CASSLFEGGTNNEQFF
D gene: -; clone size: -; V gene: TRBV30; J gene: TRBJ1-1; CDR3 DNA: TGTGCCTGGAGCGCAAGAGTCTTGAACACTGAAGCTTTCTTT; CDR3 protein: CAWSARVLNTEAFF
D gene: -; clone size: -; V gene: TRBV11-2; J gene: TRBJ2-5; CDR3 DNA: TGTGCCAGCAGCTCCGGACGTGGCGGGAAAGGAGGAGAGACCCAGTACTTC; CDR3 protein: CASSSGRGGKGGETQYF
D gene: -; clone size: -; V gene: TRBV6-1; J gene: TRBJ2-7; CDR3 DNA: TGTGCCAGCAGCCAGACGTACGAGCAGTACTTC; CDR3 protein: CASSQTYEQYF
D gene: -; clone size: -; V gene: TRBV14; J gene: TRBJ2-7; CDR3 DNA: TGTGCCAGCAGCCAAGAAGGAGTCAGGGGCGAGCAGTACTTC; CDR3 protein: CASSQEGVRGEQYF
D gene: -; clone size: -; V gene: TRBV29-1; J gene: TRBJ1-1; CDR3 DNA: TGCAGCGTTGCCTCACATGAGGGAGAGACTGAAGCTTTCTTT; CDR3 protein: CSVASHEGETEAFF
D gene: -; clone size: -; V gene: TRBV5-8; J gene: TRBJ1-5; CDR3 DNA: TGTGCCAGCAGCTGGGGGGACACCTCGCGAGGGCCCCAGCATTTT; CDR3 protein: CASSWGDTSRGPQHF
D gene: -; clone size: -; V gene: TRBV7-8; J gene: TRBJ1-1; CDR3 DNA: TGTGCCAGCAGCTTAGGGGCTGCGAACACTGAAGCTTTCTTT; CDR3 protein: CASSLGAANTEAFF
D gene: -; clone size: -; V gene: TRBV4-1; J gene: TRBJ1-5; CDR3 DNA: TGCGCCAGCAGCCAACCAACAGGGATCAATCAGCCCCAGCATTTT; CDR3 protein: CASSQPTGINQPQHF
D gene: -; clone size: -; V gene: TRBV14; J gene: TRBJ2-7; CDR3 DNA: TGTGCCAGCAGCCACCTCGGGACGAAGGCTTCCGAGCAGTACTTC; CDR3 protein: CASSHLGTKASEQYF
D gene: -; clone size: -; V gene: TRBV5-8; J gene: TRBJ2-2; CDR3 DNA: TGTGCCAGCAGCCAAATTAGCAGGGCAGGCGGGGAGCTGTTTTTT; CDR3 protein: CASSQISRAGGELFF
D gene: TRBD1; clone size: -; V gene: TRBV29-1; J gene: TRBJ1-1; CDR3 DNA: TGCAGCGCCGCAGGGCGGACAGGGGCGAACACTGAAGCTTTCTTT; CDR3 protein: CSAAGRTGANTEAFF
D gene: -; clone size: -; V gene: TRBV19; J gene: TRBJ1-5; CDR3 DNA: TGTGCCAGTAGAACCTCCAGGTCCGTAGGCAATCAGCCCCAGCATTTT; CDR3 protein: CASRTSRSVGNQPQHF
D gene: TRBD2; clone size: -; V gene: TRBV30; J gene: TRBJ2-7; CDR3 DNA: TGTGCCTGGAGTGTCCTAGCGGGGGCCTACGAGCAGTACTTC; CDR3 protein: CAWSVLAGAYEQYF
D gene: -; clone size: -; V gene: TRBV5-1; J gene: TRBJ2-5; CDR3 DNA: TGCGCCAGCAGCTTGGGTGATCGGGATGCCCAGTACTTC; CDR3 protein: CASSLGDRDAQYF
D gene: -; clone size: -; V gene: TRBV5-6; J gene: TRBJ1-6; CDR3 DNA: TGTGCCAGCAGCTTGTGGGCAGCAGCTTCTTCACCCCTCCACTTT; CDR3 protein: CASSLWAAASSPLHF
D gene: -; clone size: -; V gene: TRBV18; J gene: TRBJ2-7; CDR3 DNA: TGTGCCAGCTCACCTCCCGTTGGGCTTGAGCAGTACTTC; CDR3 protein: CASSPPVGLEQYF
D gene: TRBD2; clone size: -; V gene: TRBV19; J gene: TRBJ2-7; CDR3 DNA: TGTGCCAGTAGTAGGTTACTAGCGGGGGAATCTACGGAGCAGTACTTC; CDR3 protein: CASSRLLAGESTEQYF
D gene: -; clone size: -; V gene: TRBV30; J gene: TRBJ2-7; CDR3 DNA: TGTGCCTGGAGTCCGGACAGAGGGGCCTACGAGCAGTACTTC; CDR3 protein: CAWSPDRGAYEQYF
D gene: TRBD2; clone size: -; V gene: TRBV5-1; J gene: TRBJ2-3; CDR3 DNA: TGCGCCAGCAGCTTGGATCTAGCGGGGAGCACAGATACGCAGTATTTT; CDR3 protein: CASSLDLAGSTDTQYF
D gene: TRBD1; clone size: -; V gene: TRBV6-1; J gene: TRBJ2-1; CDR3 DNA: TGTGCCAGCAGTGGACTACGACCGGGACAGGTTAATAGATTTTACAATGAGCAGTTCTTC; CDR3 protein: CASSGLRPGQVNRFYNEQFF
D gene: TRBD1; clone size: -; V gene: TRBV19; J gene: TRBJ1-1; CDR3 DNA: TGTGCCAGTGACAGGGGAGGGGACACTGAAGCTTTCTTT; CDR3 protein: CASDRGGDTEAFF
D gene: -; clone size: -; V gene: TRBV6-1; J gene: TRBJ1-1; CDR3 DNA: TGTGCCAGCAGCCACAGGGCGAACACTGAAGCTTTCTTT; CDR3 protein: CASSHRANTEAFF
D gene: -; clone size: -; V gene: TRBV6-5; J gene: TRBJ1-3; CDR3 DNA: TGTGCCAGCAGTTCCTCGAGTTACTCTGGAAACACCATATATTTT; CDR3 protein: CASSSSSYSGNTIYF
D gene: TRBD1; clone size: -; V gene: TRBV2; J gene: TRBJ2-3; CDR3 DNA: TGTGCCAGTTGCCGGGACAGGGCTCCCGATACGCAGTATTTT; CDR3 protein: CASCRDRAPDTQYF
D gene: -; clone size: -; V gene: TRBV7-9; J gene: TRBJ2-2; CDR3 DNA: TGTGCCAGCACCCAAGGGAGAGGGGGGTTCACCGGGGAGCTGTTTTTT; CDR3 protein: CASTQGRGGFTGELFF
D gene: -; clone size: -; V gene: TRBV6-6; J gene: TRBJ2-7; CDR3 DNA: TGTGCCAGCAGACGCGACACTCAAAGCTCCTACGAGCAGTACTTC; CDR3 protein: CASRRDTQSSYEQYF
D gene: TRBD2; clone size: -; V gene: TRBV7-2; J gene: TRBJ2-7; CDR3 DNA: TGTGCCAGCAGCTTTCTCGGGGGGGCCATTTCCTACGAGCAGTACTTC; CDR3 protein: CASSFLGGAISYEQYF
D gene: -; clone size: -; V gene: TRBV30; J gene: TRBJ2-5; CDR3 DNA: TGTGCCTGGTCAGCCGGGATCCAAGAGACCCAGTACTTC; CDR3 protein: CAWSAGIQETQYF
D gene: -; clone size: -; V gene: TRBV15; J gene: TRBJ1-1; CDR3 DNA: TGTGCCACCAGCAGAGCCGTGGCAGTCGAAGCTTTCTTT; CDR3 protein: CATSRAVAVEAFF
D gene: TRBD2; clone size: once; V gene: TRBV30; J gene: TRBJ2-1; CDR3 DNA: TGTGCCTGGAGTGGCTTAGCGGGCAATGAGCAGTTCTTC; CDR3 protein: CAWSGLAGNEQFF
D gene: -; clone size: once; V gene: TRBV29-1; J gene: TRBJ1-2; CDR3 DNA: TGCAGCGTTGAAATTCGGCGCTATGGCTACACCTTC; CDR3 protein: CSVEIRRYGYTF
D gene: -; clone size: -; V gene: TRBV19; J gene: TRBJ2-3; CDR3 DNA: TGTGCCAGTAGTCCCCCCGGAGCGCTTACAACAGATACGCAGTATTTT; CDR3 protein: CASSPPGALTTDTQYF
D gene: -; clone size: -; V gene: TRBV2; J gene: TRBJ1-3; CDR3 DNA: TGTGCCAGCAGGAATAGACAGAGCTCTGGAAACACCATATATTTT; CDR3 protein: CASRNRQSSGNTIYF
D gene: -; clone size: -; V gene: TRBV4-3; J gene: TRBJ2-7; CDR3 DNA: TGCGCCAGCAGCTTAAGGGGGGGTGCAAGCTACGAGCAGTACTTC; CDR3 protein: CASSLRGGASYEQYF
D gene: TRBD1; clone size: -; V gene: TRBV6-1; J gene: TRBJ1-5; CDR3 DNA: TGTGCCAGCAGCGAAGGACAGGTTAGCAATCAGCCCCAGCATTTT; CDR3 protein: CASSEGQVSNQPQHF
D gene: -; clone size: -; V gene: TRBV6-6; J gene: TRBJ1-5; CDR3 DNA: TGTGCCACGACCGGGACCCCCTACAATCAGCCCCAGCATTTT; CDR3 protein: CATTGTPYNQPQHF
D gene: -; clone size: -; V gene: TRBV6-5; J gene: TRBJ2-2; CDR3 DNA: TGTGCCAGCAGGTGGGACGTCACCGGGGAGCTGTTTTTT; CDR3 protein: CASRWDVTGELFF